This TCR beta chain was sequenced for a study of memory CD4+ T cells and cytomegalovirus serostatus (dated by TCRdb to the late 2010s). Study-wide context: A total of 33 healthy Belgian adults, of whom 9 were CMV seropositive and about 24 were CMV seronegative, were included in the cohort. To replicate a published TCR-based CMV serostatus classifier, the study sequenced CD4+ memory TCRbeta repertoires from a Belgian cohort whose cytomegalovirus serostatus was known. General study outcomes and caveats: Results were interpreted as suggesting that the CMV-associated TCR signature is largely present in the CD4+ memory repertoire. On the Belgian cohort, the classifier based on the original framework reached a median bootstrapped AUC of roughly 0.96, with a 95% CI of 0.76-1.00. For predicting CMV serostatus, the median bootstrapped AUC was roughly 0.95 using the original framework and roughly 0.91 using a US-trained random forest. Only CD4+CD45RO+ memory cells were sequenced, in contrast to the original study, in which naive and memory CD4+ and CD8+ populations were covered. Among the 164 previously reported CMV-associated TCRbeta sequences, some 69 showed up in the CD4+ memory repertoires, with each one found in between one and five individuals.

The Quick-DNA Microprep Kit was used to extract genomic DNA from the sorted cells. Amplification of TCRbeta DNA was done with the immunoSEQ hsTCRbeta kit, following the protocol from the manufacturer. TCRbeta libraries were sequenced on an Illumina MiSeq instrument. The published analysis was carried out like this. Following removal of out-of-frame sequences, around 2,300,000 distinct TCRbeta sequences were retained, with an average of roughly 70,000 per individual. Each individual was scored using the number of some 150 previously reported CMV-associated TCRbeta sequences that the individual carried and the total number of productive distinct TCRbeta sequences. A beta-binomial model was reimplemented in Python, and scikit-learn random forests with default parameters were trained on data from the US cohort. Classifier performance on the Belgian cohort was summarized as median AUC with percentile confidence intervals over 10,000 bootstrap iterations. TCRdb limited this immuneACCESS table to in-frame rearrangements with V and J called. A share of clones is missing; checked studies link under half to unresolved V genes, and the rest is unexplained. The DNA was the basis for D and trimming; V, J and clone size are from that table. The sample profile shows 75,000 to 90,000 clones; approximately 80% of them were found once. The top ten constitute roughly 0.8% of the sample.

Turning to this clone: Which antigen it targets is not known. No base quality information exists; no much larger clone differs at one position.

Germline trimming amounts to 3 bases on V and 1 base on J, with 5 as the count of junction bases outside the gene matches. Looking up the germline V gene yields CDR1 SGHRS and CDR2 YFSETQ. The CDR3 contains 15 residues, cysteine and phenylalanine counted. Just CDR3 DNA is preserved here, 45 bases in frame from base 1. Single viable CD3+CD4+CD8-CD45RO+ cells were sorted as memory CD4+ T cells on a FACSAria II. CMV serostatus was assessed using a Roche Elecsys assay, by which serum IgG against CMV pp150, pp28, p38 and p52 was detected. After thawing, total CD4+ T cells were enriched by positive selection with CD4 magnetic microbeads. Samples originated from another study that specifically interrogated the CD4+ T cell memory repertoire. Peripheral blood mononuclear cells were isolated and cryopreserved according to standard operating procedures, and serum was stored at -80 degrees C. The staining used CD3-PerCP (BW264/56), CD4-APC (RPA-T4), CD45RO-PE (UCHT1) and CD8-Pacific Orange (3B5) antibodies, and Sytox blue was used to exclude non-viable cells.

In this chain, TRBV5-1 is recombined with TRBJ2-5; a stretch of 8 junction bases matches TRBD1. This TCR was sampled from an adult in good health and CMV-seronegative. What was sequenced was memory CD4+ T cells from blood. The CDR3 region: CASSSSRGLQETQYF. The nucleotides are TGCGCCAGCAGCTCCTCCAGGGGGCTCCAAGAGACCCAGTACTTC.